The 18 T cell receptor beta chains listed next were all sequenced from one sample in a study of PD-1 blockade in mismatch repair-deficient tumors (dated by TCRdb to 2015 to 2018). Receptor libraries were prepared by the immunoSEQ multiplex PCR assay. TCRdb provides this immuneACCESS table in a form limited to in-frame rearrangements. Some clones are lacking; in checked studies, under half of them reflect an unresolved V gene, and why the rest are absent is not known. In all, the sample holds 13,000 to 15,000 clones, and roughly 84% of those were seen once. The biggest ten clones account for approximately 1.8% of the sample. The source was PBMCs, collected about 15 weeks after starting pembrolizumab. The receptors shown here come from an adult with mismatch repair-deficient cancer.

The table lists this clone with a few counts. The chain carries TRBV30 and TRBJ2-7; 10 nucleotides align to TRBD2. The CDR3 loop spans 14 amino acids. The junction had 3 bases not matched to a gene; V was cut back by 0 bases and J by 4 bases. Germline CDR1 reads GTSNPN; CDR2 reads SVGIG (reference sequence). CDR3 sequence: CAWSVLAGVYEQYF. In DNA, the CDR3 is TGTGCCTGGAGTGTCCTAGCGGGAGTATACGAGCAGTACTTC.

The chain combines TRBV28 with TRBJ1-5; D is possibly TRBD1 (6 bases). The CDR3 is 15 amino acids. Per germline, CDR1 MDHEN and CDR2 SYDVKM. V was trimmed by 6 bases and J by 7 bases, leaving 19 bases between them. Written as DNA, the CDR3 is TGTGCCAGCAGCAGGCCGAACAGGGATAGGCAGCCCCAGCATTTT. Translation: CASSRPNRDRQPQHF.

The CDR3 sequence is CASSLYLRNEQFF. In DNA form, the CDR3 reads TGTGCCAGCAGCTTGTATTTGAGGAATGAGCAGTTCTTC. The genes are TRBV7-8 and TRBJ2-1; D remains ambiguous. The CDR3 is 13 residues long. Trimming cost V 3 bases and J 7 bases, with 10 bases left between them. Germline lookup yields CDR1 SGHVS and CDR2 FQNEAQ.

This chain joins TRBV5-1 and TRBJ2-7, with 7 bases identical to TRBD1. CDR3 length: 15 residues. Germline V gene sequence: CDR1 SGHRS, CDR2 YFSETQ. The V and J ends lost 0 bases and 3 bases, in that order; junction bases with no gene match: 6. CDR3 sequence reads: CASSLETGFYYEQYF. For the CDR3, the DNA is TGCGCCAGCAGCTTGGAGACAGGGTTTTACTACGAGCAGTACTTC.

The CDR3 DNA reads as TGTGCCTGGAGATGGTCTAGTAGCGCAGATACGCAGTATTTT. It yields the protein CAWRWSSSADTQYF. The gene calls are TRBV30 and TRBJ2-3, with D possibly being TRBD2 (5 bases). Trimming removed 3 bases from V and 4 bases from J, with 14 bases in between. Germline values: CDR1 GTSNPN, CDR2 SVGIG (reference sequence). The CDR3 is 14 amino acids. Looking up the rest from reference TRBV30 and TRBJ2-3 gives the full variable domain: SQTIHQWPATLVQPVGSPLSLECTVEGTSNPNLYWYRQAAGRGLQLLFYSVGIGQISSEVPQNLSASRPQDRQFILSSKKLLLSDSGFYLCAWRWSSSADTQYFGPGTRLTVL.

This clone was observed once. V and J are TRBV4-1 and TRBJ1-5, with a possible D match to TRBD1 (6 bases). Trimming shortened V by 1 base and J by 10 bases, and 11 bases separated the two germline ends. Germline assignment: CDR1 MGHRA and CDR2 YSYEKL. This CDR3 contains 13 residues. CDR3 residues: CASSQGVQGPQHF. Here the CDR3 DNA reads TGCGCCAGCAGCCAAGGAGTACAGGGCCCCCAGCATTTT.

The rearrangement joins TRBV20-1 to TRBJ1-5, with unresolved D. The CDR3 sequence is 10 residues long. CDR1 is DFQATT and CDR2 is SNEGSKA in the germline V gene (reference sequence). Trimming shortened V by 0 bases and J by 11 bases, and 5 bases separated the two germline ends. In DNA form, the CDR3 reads TGCAGTGCTAGAGAGGCGGCCCAGCATTTT. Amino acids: CSAREAAQHF.

The DNA for the CDR3 is TGTGCCAGCAGCCGACTAGACAAAGCTAACTATGGCTACACCTTC. Protein product: CASSRLDKANYGYTF. The chain couples TRBV7-9 to TRBJ1-2, with no clear D. The CDR3 consists of 15 residues. Germline V gene lookup returns CDR1 SEHNR and CDR2 FQNEAQ (reference sequence). V lost 5 bases to trimming and J lost 0 bases, with 13 bases between them.

The CDR3 bases are TGCGCCAGCAGCTTAGAACTAGGGCTCAATGAGCAGTTCTTC. Translation: CASSLELGLNEQFF. The chain recombines TRBV5-1 with TRBJ2-1, with a weak D call TRBD2 (5 bases). This CDR3 contains 14 residues. Germline CDR1 is SGHRS and CDR2 is YFSETQ. V lost 2 bases to trimming and J lost 6 bases, with 12 bases between them.

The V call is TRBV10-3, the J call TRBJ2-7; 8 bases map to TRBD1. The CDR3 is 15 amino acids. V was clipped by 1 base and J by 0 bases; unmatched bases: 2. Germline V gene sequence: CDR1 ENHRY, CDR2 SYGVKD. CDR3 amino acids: CAISEWGQDSYEQYF. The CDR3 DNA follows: TGTGCCATCAGTGAGTGGGGACAGGACTCCTACGAGCAGTACTTC.

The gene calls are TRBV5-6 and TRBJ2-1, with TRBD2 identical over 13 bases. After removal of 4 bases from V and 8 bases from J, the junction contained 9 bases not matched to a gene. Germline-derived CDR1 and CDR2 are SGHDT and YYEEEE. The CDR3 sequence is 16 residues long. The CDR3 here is CASSRLLAGGPDEQFF. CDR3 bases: TGTGCCAGCAGCCGCCTACTAGCGGGAGGGCCGGATGAGCAGTTCTTC.

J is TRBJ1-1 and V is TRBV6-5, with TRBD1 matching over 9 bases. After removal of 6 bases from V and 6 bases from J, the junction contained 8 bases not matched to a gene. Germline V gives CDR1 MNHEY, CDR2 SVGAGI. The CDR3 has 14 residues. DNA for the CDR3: TGTGCCAGCAGACCGGACAGGGGAGTCTCTGAAGCTTTCTTT. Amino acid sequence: CASRPDRGVSEAFF.

CDR3 DNA sequence: TGTGCCAGCAGCTTAGGGCCTGGGAGAGCGGCAGATACGCAGTATTTT. It encodes CASSLGPGRAADTQYF. The chain has TRBV11-2 and TRBJ2-3, with D tentatively TRBD2 (5 bases). The germline gives CDR1 SGHAT, CDR2 FQNNGV. Between the trimmed V and J ends, which lost 1 base and 4 bases, there was a span of 15 bases. This CDR3 contains 16 residues. The whole variable domain, filled in from reference TRBV11-2 and TRBJ2-3, reads EAGVAQSPRYKIIEKRQSVAFWCNPISGHATLYWYQQILGQGPKLLIQFQNNGVVDDSQLPKDRFSAERLKGVDSTLKIQPAKLEDSAVYLCASSLGPGRAADTQYFGPGTRLTVL.

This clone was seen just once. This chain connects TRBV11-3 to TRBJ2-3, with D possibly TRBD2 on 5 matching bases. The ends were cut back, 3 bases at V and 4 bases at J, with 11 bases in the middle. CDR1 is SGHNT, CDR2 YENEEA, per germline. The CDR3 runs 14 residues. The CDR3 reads CASSLVRGSDTQYF. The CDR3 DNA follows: TGTGCCAGCAGCTTGGTACGGGGATCAGATACGCAGTATTTT.

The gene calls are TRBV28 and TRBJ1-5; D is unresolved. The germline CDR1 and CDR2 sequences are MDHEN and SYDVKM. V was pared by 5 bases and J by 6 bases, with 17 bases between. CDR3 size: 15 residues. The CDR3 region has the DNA TGTGCCAGCAGTCCACCCCGGGGAATTACTCAGCCCCAGCATTTT. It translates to CASSPPRGITQPQHF.

CDR3 in amino acids: CASSYTSRTDTQYF. The CDR3 coding sequence is TGTGCCAGCAGTTATACTAGCAGAACAGATACGCAGTATTTT. The V call is TRBV6-5, the J call TRBJ2-3; tentative D call: TRBD2 (6 bases). Between the trimmed V and J ends, which lost 3 bases and 3 bases, there was a span of 10 bases. Germline CDR1 reads MNHEY; CDR2 reads SVGAGI. This CDR3 is built from 14 residues.

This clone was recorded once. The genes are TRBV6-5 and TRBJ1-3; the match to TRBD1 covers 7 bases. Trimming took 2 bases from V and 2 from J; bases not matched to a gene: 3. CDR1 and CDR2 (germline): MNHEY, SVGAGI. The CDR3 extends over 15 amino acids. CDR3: CASSYATGPGNTIYF. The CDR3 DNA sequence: TGTGCCAGCAGTTACGCGACAGGGCCTGGAAACACCATATATTTT.

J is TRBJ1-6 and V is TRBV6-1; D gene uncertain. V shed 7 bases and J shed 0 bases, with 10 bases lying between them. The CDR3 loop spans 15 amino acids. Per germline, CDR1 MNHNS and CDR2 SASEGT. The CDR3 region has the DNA TGTGCCAGCACTCGAGGGAGCTCCTATAATTCACCCCTCCACTTT. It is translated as CASTRGSSYNSPLHF.